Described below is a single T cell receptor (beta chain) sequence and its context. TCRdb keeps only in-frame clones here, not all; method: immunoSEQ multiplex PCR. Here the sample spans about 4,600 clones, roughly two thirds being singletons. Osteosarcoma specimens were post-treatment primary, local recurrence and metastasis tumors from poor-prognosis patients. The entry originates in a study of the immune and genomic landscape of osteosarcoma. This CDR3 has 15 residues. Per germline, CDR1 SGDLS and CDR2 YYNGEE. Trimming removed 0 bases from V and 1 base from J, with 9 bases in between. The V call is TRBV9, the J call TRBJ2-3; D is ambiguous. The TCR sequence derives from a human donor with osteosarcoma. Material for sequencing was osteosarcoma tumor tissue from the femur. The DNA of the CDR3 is TGTGCCAGCAGCGTAGCTGGGTGGGGCACAGATACGCAGTATTTT. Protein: CASSVAGWGTDTQYF. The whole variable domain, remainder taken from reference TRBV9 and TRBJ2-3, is DSGVTQTPKHLITATGQRVTLRCSPRSGDLSVYWYQQSLDQGLQFLIQYYNGEERAKGNILERFSAQQFPDLHSELNLSSLELGDSALYFCASSVAGWGTDTQYFGPGTRLTVL.